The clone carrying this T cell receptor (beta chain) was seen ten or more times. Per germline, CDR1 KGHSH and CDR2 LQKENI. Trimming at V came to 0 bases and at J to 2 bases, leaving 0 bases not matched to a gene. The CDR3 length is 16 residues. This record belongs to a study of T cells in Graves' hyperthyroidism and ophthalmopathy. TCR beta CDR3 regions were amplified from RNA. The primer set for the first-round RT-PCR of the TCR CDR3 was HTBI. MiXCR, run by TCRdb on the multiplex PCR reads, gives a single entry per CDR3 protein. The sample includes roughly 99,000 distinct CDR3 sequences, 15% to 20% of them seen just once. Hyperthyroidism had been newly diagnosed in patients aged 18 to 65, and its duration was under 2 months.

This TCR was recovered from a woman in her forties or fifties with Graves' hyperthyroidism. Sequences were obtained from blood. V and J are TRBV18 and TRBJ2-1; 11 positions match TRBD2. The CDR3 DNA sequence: TGTGCCAGCTCACCACCTAGCGGGAGGGCCTACAATGAGCAGTTCTTC. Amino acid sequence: CASSPPSGRAYNEQFF.